These T cell receptor beta chains were read from a single sample in a study of OX40 agonist ivuxolimab in advanced cancers. Produced via immunoSEQ multiplex PCR; TCRdb's table is partial and in-frame only. The sample includes some 70,000 clones, just over 85% of them seen just once. Specimen: CD4+ or CD8+ T cells sorted from blood, collected in a trial of the OX40 agonist ivuxolimab. The source of these receptors is an adult with an advanced solid tumor such as melanoma, head and neck, liver or kidney cancer. The CDR3 runs from the conserved cysteine through the conserved F or W. The D gene is left open where the match is weak. Size values are once, few and many counts, or a class for expanded clones, and some rows have none.

size	V	J	D	DNA	CDR3
.	TRBV6-9	TRBJ1-5	TRBD1	TGTGCCAGCAGTTATCGACAGGGGGCCAATCAGCCCCAGCATTTT	CASSYRQGANQPQHF
.	TRBV29-1	TRBJ1-2	.	TGCAGCGCCGCCGAGGGGCAGGACTATGGCTACACCTTC	CSAAEGQDYGYTF
.	TRBV30	TRBJ2-7	TRBD2	TGTGCCTGGAGAGTCAAAAGGGAGGGCGAGCAGTACTTC	CAWRVKREGEQYF
.	TRBV2	TRBJ1-2	.	TGTGCCAGCACTCAAGGGGGGGCCCGCGACTATGGCTACACCTTC	CASTQGGARDYGYTF
.	TRBV11-3	TRBJ2-7	TRBD1	TGTGCCAGCAGCTTGACAGGGGGGGACTCCTACGAGCAGTACTTC	CASSLTGGDSYEQYF
many	TRBV18	TRBJ2-7	.	TGTGCCAGCTCACCATTGCCCGAGGGATACGAGCAGTACTTC	CASSPLPEGYEQYF
few	TRBV11-2	TRBJ1-5	.	TGTGCCAGCAGCTTAGATCCCCAACAGCCCCAGCATTTT	CASSLDPQQPQHF
.	TRBV30	TRBJ2-6	.	TGTGCCAATGGAGGAGAAATAACAGCCTCTGGGGCCAACGTCCTGACTTTC	CANGGEITASGANVLTF
.	TRBV15	TRBJ2-5	.	TGTGCCACCAGCAGAGATCGAGTAGCCGGGGAGACCCAGTACTTC	CATSRDRVAGETQYF
.	TRBV4-1	TRBJ1-4	.	TGCGCCAGCAGCCCAAAGAGGCAGAATAATGAAAAACTGTTTTTT	CASSPKRQNNEKLFF
.	TRBV28	TRBJ1-4	.	TGTGCCAGCGGTGGGCTTCAGGAAACTAATGAAAAACTGTTTTTT	CASGGLQETNEKLFF
.	TRBV5-1	TRBJ2-6	.	TGCGCCAGCAGCGTAAGACTTGACATCTCTGGGGCCAACGCCCTGACTTTC	CASSVRLDISGANALTF
.	TRBV27	TRBJ1-1	.	TGTGCCAGCAGTTTATGGAGGTACACTGAAGCTTTCTTT	CASSLWRYTEAFF
.	TRBV30	TRBJ1-6	.	TGTGCCTGGAGTGGGCAACCGAATTCACCCCTCCACTTT	CAWSGQPNSPLHF
.	TRBV5-1	TRBJ2-5	.	TGCGCCAGCAGCTTCCTGGGCCAAGAGACCCAGTACTTC	CASSFLGQETQYF
.	TRBV5-5	TRBJ1-6	TRBD1	TGTGCCAGCAGCTTGGCCTTAGTTCAGGGGGATAATTCACCCCTCCACTTT	CASSLALVQGDNSPLHF
.	TRBV19	TRBJ1-1	.	TGTGCCAGTAGTTCCCATGGGGGGACTGAAGCTTTCTTT	CASSSHGGTEAFF
.	TRBV12-5	TRBJ2-1	.	TGTGCTAGTGGTGGGGGCAATGAGCAGTTCTTC	CASGGGNEQFF
.	TRBV4-3	TRBJ2-5	.	TGCGCCAGCAGCCAAGGTTCGATCAACAAAGCGACCCAGTACTTC	CASSQGSINKATQYF
.	TRBV2	TRBJ1-2	TRBD1	TGTGCCAGCAGACCTATTGACAGGGTCTATGGCTACACCTTC	CASRPIDRVYGYTF
.	TRBV15	TRBJ2-1	TRBD1	TGTGCCACCAGCAGAGATTTAGGGACAGAAGGTGGTGAGCAGTTCTTC	CATSRDLGTEGGEQFF
.	TRBV13	TRBJ2-3	TRBD1	TGTGCCAGCAGCTTAGGGGGGACAGGGGTGGCAGATACGCAGTATTTT	CASSLGGTGVADTQYF
.	TRBV29-1	TRBJ2-7	TRBD2	TGCAGCATCCAGGACAGTACTAGCGGGGGGGCCAGGTACGAGCAGTACTTC	CSIQDSTSGGARYEQYF
few	TRBV19	TRBJ1-5	TRBD1	TGTGCCAGTAGTATAGACCCGAGACAGGGGGACCTCTTCGCCACCAATCAGCCCCAGCATTTT	CASSIDPRQGDLFATNQPQHF
.	TRBV27	TRBJ1-1	TRBD1	TGTGCCAGCAGTTATTTACCGGGACAGAGGTCAGCTGAAGCTTTCTTT	CASSYLPGQRSAEAFF
.	TRBV9	TRBJ2-1	.	TGTGCCAGCAGCGGATACCAGGGGGAGGATGAGCAGTTCTTC	CASSGYQGEDEQFF
.	TRBV27	TRBJ1-1	TRBD1	TGTGCCAGCAGTAGGAACCGGGACAGGGGTTCTGAAGCTTTCTTT	CASSRNRDRGSEAFF
.	TRBV30	TRBJ1-3	TRBD1	TGTGCCTGGAGAGAACAGGGGTTCTCTGGAAACACCATATATTTT	CAWREQGFSGNTIYF
.	TRBV28	TRBJ2-1	TRBD2	TGTGCCAGTAAAGCGGGGGACCATGAGCAGTTCTTC	CASKAGDHEQFF
.	TRBV7-6	TRBJ1-2	.	TGTGCCAGCAGCTTAGCGGGGGTAGGCTACACCTTC	CASSLAGVGYTF
.	TRBV11-2	TRBJ1-2	.	TGTGCCAGCAGCTTAGGTGGCAGGGCCACGTCTGAGGGCTACACCTTC	CASSLGGRATSEGYTF
.	TRBV7-2	TRBJ2-5	.	TGTGCCAGCAGCTTAGTGGTCGATTACCAAGAGACCCAGTACTTC	CASSLVVDYQETQYF
.	TRBV2	TRBJ2-2	TRBD2	TGTGCCAGCAGTGAACTAGGCGGGGGAAACACCGGGGAGCTGTTTTTT	CASSELGGGNTGELFF
.	TRBV18	TRBJ2-3	TRBD2	TGTGCCAGCTCATCAGGGACTAGCGGGAGGAAGGATACGCAGTATTTT	CASSSGTSGRKDTQYF
.	TRBV7-2	TRBJ2-4	.	TGTGCCAGCACTACTTTGGGGGGCCAGGGCATTCAGTACTTC	CASTTLGGQGIQYF
.	TRBV10-2	TRBJ1-4	TRBD1	TGCGCCAGCAGTGACGCCGGACAGGCGGAAATTAATGAAAAACTGTTTTTT	CASSDAGQAEINEKLFF
.	TRBV7-2	TRBJ2-1	TRBD2	TGTGCCAGCAGTGTGGCGGGGGGGCGTAATGAGCAGTTCTTC	CASSVAGGRNEQFF
.	TRBV9	TRBJ1-1	.	TGTGCCAGCAGCGTAGTTGAAACAGGGCCACCGAACACTGAAGCTTTCTTT	CASSVVETGPPNTEAFF
few	TRBV2	TRBJ1-1	.	TGTGCCAGCAGTGAATCTATTGTATATTCGAACACTGAAGCTTTCTTT	CASSESIVYSNTEAFF
.	TRBV27	TRBJ2-7	.	TGTGCCAGCAGTCTCGACTCAGGACGTGGGGAGCAGTACTTC	CASSLDSGRGEQYF
.	TRBV30	TRBJ2-7	TRBD1	TGTGCCTGGAAATCAATTACTCCGGGACAGGGGTACCACGAGCAGTACTTC	CAWKSITPGQGYHEQYF
few	TRBV7-9	TRBJ1-2	.	TGTGCCAGCGCAAGAACTAACTATGGCTACACCTTC	CASARTNYGYTF
once	TRBV11-3	TRBJ2-1	TRBD2	TGTGCCAGCAGTTTCGGGGGGGCGAGGGAGCAGTTCTTC	CASSFGGAREQFF
.	TRBV6-6	TRBJ1-2	.	TGTGCCAGCAGTTACTCGGACGCCCGGGGGGGTGGCTACACCTTC	CASSYSDARGGGYTF
.	TRBV28	TRBJ2-2	TRBD2	TGTGCCAGCAGTTTCAGTCTAGCGGCCACCGGGGAGCTGTTTTTT	CASSFSLAATGELFF
once	TRBV5-1	TRBJ2-7	.	TGCGCCAGCAGCTTGGGACAGGAGACATACGAGCAGTACTTC	CASSLGQETYEQYF
.	TRBV6-4	TRBJ2-1	TRBD1	TGTGCCAGCAGTGTGGACAGGGGCAATGAGCAGTTCTTC	CASSVDRGNEQFF
once	TRBV6-1	TRBJ2-7	TRBD1	TGTGCCACCCTATCCCGGGACAGCTCCTACGAGCAGTACTTC	CATLSRDSSYEQYF
.	TRBV19	TRBJ1-5	TRBD1	TGTGCCAGTACTTTGACAGGGGAAGGCAATCAGCCCCAGCATTTT	CASTLTGEGNQPQHF
once	TRBV28	TRBJ2-7	TRBD1	TGTGCCAGCAGTTCGACAGGGGGTGTCGCCTACGAGCAGTACTTC	CASSSTGGVAYEQYF
once	TRBV21-1	TRBJ2-7	.	TGTGCCAGCAGCAAAGAGGGGAGAAGCGGGGAGAGCTCCTACGAGCAGTACTTC	CASSKEGRSGESSYEQYF
.	TRBV19	TRBJ2-1	TRBD2	TGTGCCAGTAGTCCCCTACGGGGGGGGAACAATGAGCAGTTCTTC	CASSPLRGGNNEQFF